Below are 25 T cell receptor beta chains sequenced from a single sample in a study of T-cell reconstitution after alpha-beta-depleted transplantation in children. Preparation of the TCRbeta library involved a method that used unique molecular identifiers. Via MiXCR, TCRdb re-called the PCR reads, giving one row per CDR3 protein. The table shows about 600,000 distinct CDR3 sequences, with approximately 10% occurring only once. The sample was PBMCs from the stem cell graft donor, taken from the stem cell graft. These receptors were obtained from a human donor who donated a stem cell graft to a child with acute myeloid leukemia.

Only a few counts were recorded for this clonotype. The chain uses TRBV29-1 and TRBJ2-1; D remains ambiguous. Looked up from germline, CDR1 is SQVTM and CDR2 is ANQGSEA. CDR3 length: 12 residues. The V gene lost 0 bases and the J gene lost 7 bases, with 7 bases spanning the gap. In DNA, the CDR3 is TGCAGCGTTGAAGATTGGCAGAATGAGCAGTTCTTC. This encodes CSVEDWQNEQFF.

At least ten counts were recorded for this clonotype. The conserved phenylalanine or tryptophan is not found at the CDR3 terminus, so this likely reflects a read error. No DNA is shown, since the ends of the CDR3 on it are uncertain; the CDR3 is the one TCRdb lists. This rearrangement joins TRBV20-1 to TRBJ2-3; the D call of TRBD1 is as the table states it, not checked on the DNA. Germline values: CDR1 DFQATT, CDR2 SNEGSKA (reference sequence). With termini counted, the CDR3 has 10 amino acids. This chain's CDR3 is CSAGQPTPSV.

J is TRBJ2-7 and V is TRBV28, with 10 nucleotides matching TRBD1. The CDR3 has 13 amino acids. The germline V gene encodes CDR1 MDHEN and CDR2 SYDVKM. Germline trimming cut 6 bases from V and 7 bases from J; bases unmatched to any gene: 6. CDR3 loop: CASRTGGMGEQYF. CDR3 nucleotides: TGTGCCAGCAGGACAGGGGGCATGGGGGAGCAGTACTTC.

V usage is TRBV20-1 and J usage is TRBJ1-1; 7 bases are shared with TRBD1. Trimming at V came to 6 bases and at J to 3 bases, leaving 4 bases not matched to a gene. The CDR3 contains 12 residues. CDR1 and CDR2 (germline): DFQATT, SNEGSKA (reference sequence). This CDR3 is CSAEDRDTEAFF. In nucleotides, the CDR3 is TGCAGTGCGGAAGACAGGGACACTGAAGCTTTCTTT.

In this sample, this clonotype turned up many times. CDR3 protein: CASSRSGWDPSVREQFF. The CDR3, as DNA: TGTGCCAGCAGCCGTTCTGGGTGGGACCCCTCCGTTCGGGAGCAGTTCTTC. The V call is TRBV7-2, the J call TRBJ2-1; D assignment may be TRBD1 or TRBD2 (5 bases each). Germline lookup yields CDR1 SGHTA and CDR2 FQGNSA. The CDR3 extends over 17 amino acids. V was clipped by 5 bases and J by 10 bases, with 27 bases between them.

In its sample, this clonotype was seen many times. The genes are TRBV20-1 and TRBJ2-5, with 8 bases aligning to TRBD2. CDR1 and CDR2 (germline): DFQATT, SNEGSKA (reference sequence). Trimming removed 0 bases from V and 7 bases from J; junction bases left unmatched: 13. CDR3 length equals 16 residues. The CDR3: CSARDRGLAGEGTQYF. The DNA for the CDR3 is TGCAGTGCTAGAGATCGAGGACTAGCCGGAGAGGGGACCCAGTACTTC.

This clonotype has a handful of counts. The CDR3 bases are TGCAGCGCCGAGGGACAGGGGTATGGCTACACCTTC. Translated, it gives CSAEGQGYGYTF. This chain joins TRBV29-1 and TRBJ1-2, with 10 bases aligning to TRBD1. In germline, CDR1 is SQVTM, CDR2 ANQGSEA. The CDR3 runs 12 residues. V was clipped by 7 bases and J by 5 bases; unmatched bases: 4. The full variable domain, with the rest looked up from reference TRBV29-1 and TRBJ1-2, is SAVISQKPSRDICQRGTSLTIQCQVDSQVTMMFWYRQQPGQSLTLIATANQGSEATYESGFVIDKFPISRPNLTFSTLTVSNMSPEDSSIYLCSAEGQGYGYTFGSGTRLTVV.

This clonotype was seen more than once but under ten times. The chain is built from TRBV30 and TRBJ2-2; D not resolved. The V gene lost 2 bases and the J gene lost 5 bases, with 12 bases spanning the gap. Germline assignment: CDR1 GTSNPN and CDR2 SVGIG (reference sequence). This CDR3 spans 14 amino acids. DNA for the CDR3: TGTGCCTGGAGTCATGGGGATGGGACCGGGGAGCTGTTTTTT. Translated, it gives CAWSHGDGTGELFF.

The V gene is TRBV11-2, the J gene TRBJ2-5, with TRBD1 identical over 11 bases. CDR1 SGHAT and CDR2 FQNNGV come from the germline V gene. With V trimmed by 5 bases and J by 5 bases, 7 bases remained unmatched. The CDR3 consists of 15 residues. The CDR3 region is CASSPRTGGTETQYF. CDR3 coding DNA: TGTGCCAGCAGCCCGAGGACAGGGGGCACGGAGACCCAGTACTTC.

This chain links TRBV5-1 with TRBJ2-5, with 8 bases fitting TRBD2. The CDR3 covers 14 residues. Per germline, CDR1 SGHRS and CDR2 YFSETQ. V was pared by 5 bases and J by 4 bases, with 7 bases of the junction left unmatched. The CDR3, as DNA: TGCGCCAGCAGTCAGACTAGCGCGGGAGAGACCCAGTACTTC. Translation: CASSQTSAGETQYF.

This chain links TRBV20-1 with TRBJ2-1; 10 positions match TRBD1. V dropped 3 bases and J dropped 7; count of bases not matched to a gene: 9. The CDR3 is made up of 15 amino acids. Germline V gene lookup returns CDR1 DFQATT and CDR2 SNEGSKA (reference sequence). CDR3 nucleotide sequence: TGCAGTGCTAGCCTCAGCTGGGGACAGGGGAATGAGCAGTTCTTC. This sequence encodes CSASLSWGQGNEQFF.

The rearrangement uses TRBV7-9 and TRBJ2-5, with 7 bases identical to TRBD1. V trimming: 7 bases; J trimming: 1 base; junction bases outside the gene matches: 9. Germline CDR1 is SEHNR and CDR2 is FQNEAQ (reference sequence). The CDR3 sequence is 15 residues long. CDR3 sequence: CASIIGQDLQETQYF. In nucleotides, the CDR3 is TGTGCCAGCATCATTGGACAGGATCTCCAAGAGACCCAGTACTTC.

This clonotype was seen a handful of times. V and J are TRBV28 and TRBJ2-7; tentative D call: TRBD1 (5 bases). The V end was cut by 3 bases, the J end by 3 bases, with 15 bases between. This CDR3 is built from 15 residues. Germline V gene lookup returns CDR1 MDHEN and CDR2 SYDVKM. The chain's CDR3 is CASSFAGAGYYEQYF. The DNA for the CDR3 is TGTGCCAGCAGTTTTGCTGGGGCCGGCTACTACGAGCAGTACTTC.

This clonotype was observed many times. This chain connects TRBV27 to TRBJ1-5, with unresolved D. V shed 7 bases and J shed 4 bases, with 17 bases lying between them. The CDR3 runs to 15 residues. Germline V gene data show CDR1 as MNHEY and CDR2 as SMNVEV (reference sequence). CDR3: CASTKDGMTNQPQHF. In DNA form, the CDR3 reads TGTGCCAGCACGAAAGACGGAATGACTAATCAGCCCCAGCATTTT.

This clonotype showed up just a few times. V usage is TRBV3-1 and J usage is TRBJ2-5; 12 bases fit TRBD1. The CDR3 covers 16 residues. V shed 1 base, J shed 2 bases, and the junction held 2 bases outside the gene matches. From germline, CDR1 is LGHDT and CDR2 YNNKEL (reference sequence). This CDR3 reads CASSQGDRGPQETQYF. The DNA of the CDR3 is TGTGCCAGCAGCCAAGGGGACAGGGGGCCGCAAGAGACCCAGTACTTC.

This clonotype showed up just a few times. This chain connects TRBV6-2 or TRBV6-3 to TRBJ1-5; 7 bases fit TRBD1. Germline V gene data show CDR1 as MNHEY and CDR2 as SVGEGT. The CDR3 spans 17 residues. The J segment lost 2 bases and the V segment lost 4 bases, leaving 11 bases of the junction unmatched. The CDR3 reads CASSSITGAGGNQPQHF. In DNA form, the CDR3 reads TGTGCCAGCAGTTCCATCACAGGGGCTGGGGGCAATCAGCCCCAGCATTTT.

This clonotype appeared many times. V is TRBV6-5 and J is TRBJ2-3, with TRBD2 as a possible D gene (5 bases). The CDR3 spans 15 residues. In germline, CDR1 is MNHEY, CDR2 SVGAGI. V was shortened by 0 bases and J by 7 bases, with 14 bases between the two germline ends. The DNA of the CDR3 is TGTGCCAGCAGTTACTCCTTCGAGGGCCTGAATACGCAGTATTTT. Its translation: CASSYSFEGLNTQYF.

Ten or more counts support this clonotype. The chain employs TRBV29-1 and TRBJ1-1; D is uncertain. The germline CDR1 and CDR2 sequences are SQVTM and ANQGSEA. Between the trimmed V and J ends, which lost 3 bases and 1 base, there was a span of 3 bases. This CDR3 is 11 amino acids long. The CDR3 is CSVERNTEAFF. CDR3 coding DNA: TGCAGCGTTGAGAGGAACACTGAAGCTTTCTTT.

This clonotype was found a few times. V is TRBV30 and J is TRBJ2-3; TRBD2 agrees at 10 bases. J lost 1 base, V lost 4 bases, and 5 bases had no gene match. Germline V gene sequence: CDR1 GTSNPN, CDR2 SVGIG (reference sequence). The CDR3 covers 15 residues. CDR3: CAWNRLAGRTDTQYF. The CDR3 region has the DNA TGTGCCTGGAATCGACTAGCGGGCCGCACAGATACGCAGTATTTT.

This clonotype showed up just a few times. The rearrangement links TRBV29-1 to TRBJ2-7, with a weak D call TRBD1 (5 bases). V gave up 6 bases and J gave up 0 bases, with 12 bases separating them. This CDR3 is 13 amino acids long. The germline CDR1 and CDR2 sequences are SQVTM and ANQGSEA. CDR3 DNA: TGCAGCGTGTTTAGTCAGGGCTCCTACGAGCAGTACTTC. Its translation: CSVFSQGSYEQYF.

This clonotype occurred a few times. The chain combines TRBV3-1 with TRBJ2-3; TRBD1 might be the D (5 bases). Trimming stripped 3 bases from V and 11 bases from J, with 12 bases between. The germline gives CDR1 LGHDT, CDR2 YNNKEL (reference sequence). This CDR3 spans 12 amino acids. CDR3 sequence: CASSQQAREQYF. For the CDR3, the DNA is TGTGCCAGCAGCCAGCAGGCCAGGGAGCAGTATTTT.

The genes are TRBV3-1 and TRBJ1-1; TRBD1 is a possible D gene (6 bases). This CDR3 spans 13 amino acids. Looked up from germline, CDR1 is LGHDT and CDR2 is YNNKEL (reference sequence). V lost 1 base to trimming and J lost 11 bases, with 14 bases between them. Here the CDR3 reads CASSQVRGETAFF. CDR3 bases: TGTGCCAGCAGCCAAGTCAGGGGTGAAACGGCTTTCTTT.

The chain is built from TRBV28 and TRBJ2-7; tentative D call: TRBD2 (7 bases). Germline-derived CDR1 and CDR2 are MDHEN and SYDVKM. The CDR3 runs to 14 residues. The V gene lost 4 bases and the J gene lost 6 bases, with 16 bases spanning the gap. This CDR3 is CASSSPGGQVEQYF. In DNA, the CDR3 is TGTGCCAGCAGTTCTCCCGGGGGGCAAGTCGAGCAGTACTTC.

This rearrangement joins TRBV11-3 to TRBJ2-7; 14 bases match TRBD2. V trimming: 5 bases; J trimming: 6 bases; junction bases outside the gene matches: 3. Germline V gene lookup returns CDR1 SGHNT and CDR2 YENEEA. This CDR3 has 14 residues. This CDR3 is CASSPGTSGGEQYF. CDR3 coding DNA: TGTGCCAGCAGCCCCGGGACTAGCGGGGGCGAGCAGTACTTC.

This clonotype occurred many times. The chain links TRBV27 to TRBJ1-1, with 8 nucleotides matching TRBD1. Germline-derived CDR1 and CDR2 are MNHEY and SMNVEV (reference sequence). CDR3 length equals 15 residues. V was clipped by 4 bases and J by 2 bases; unmatched bases: 6. This chain's CDR3 is CASSSGQDANTEAFF. The CDR3 DNA follows: TGTGCCAGCAGTTCGGGACAGGACGCTAACACTGAAGCTTTCTTT.